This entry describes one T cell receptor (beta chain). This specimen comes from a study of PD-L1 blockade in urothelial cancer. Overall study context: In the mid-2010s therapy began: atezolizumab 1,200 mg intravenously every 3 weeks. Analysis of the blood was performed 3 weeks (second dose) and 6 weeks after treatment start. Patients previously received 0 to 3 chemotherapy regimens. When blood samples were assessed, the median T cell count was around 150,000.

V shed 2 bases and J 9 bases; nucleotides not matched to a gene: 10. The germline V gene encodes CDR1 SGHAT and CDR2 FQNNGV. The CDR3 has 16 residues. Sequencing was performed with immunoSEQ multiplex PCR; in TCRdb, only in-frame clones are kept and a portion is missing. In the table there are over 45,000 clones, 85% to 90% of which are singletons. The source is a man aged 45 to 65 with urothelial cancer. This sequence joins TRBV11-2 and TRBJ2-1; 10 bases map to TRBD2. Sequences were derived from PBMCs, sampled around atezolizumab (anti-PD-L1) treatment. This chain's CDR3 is CASSLRLAGEEPEQFF. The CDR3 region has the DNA TGTGCCAGCAGCTTACGGCTAGCGGGAGAGGAGCCTGAGCAGTTCTTC.